This TCR beta chain was documented in a study of shared clonotypes between healthy human individuals. CDR3 length: 15 amino acids. Germline loops: CDR1 MNHNY, CDR2 SVGAGI (reference sequence). V shed 7 bases and J shed 6 bases, with 19 bases lying between them. TCRdb keeps only in-frame clones here, not all; method: immunoSEQ multiplex PCR. The repertoire consists of more than 500,000 clones, with roughly 95% occurring once and the leading ten covering about 0.06%. This clonotype originated in a woman aged 25-40 years in good health. The sample consisted of naive CD4+ T cells sorted from blood. Specified subset: CD45RA+ positively selected. This chain joins TRBV6-6 and TRBJ1-5; D may be TRBD1 (6 bases). The CDR3 coding sequence is TGTGCCAGCACCCAAGGGAGGGGGTGGGGTCAGCCCCAGCATTTT. This sequence encodes CASTQGRGWGQPQHF.